The present entry profiles one T cell receptor beta chain with its context. Its antigen is undetermined. V dropped 2 bases and J dropped 1 base, with 14 bases sitting between them. The CDR3 contains 16 residues. Germline V lookup: CDR1 MNHEY, CDR2 SMNVEV (reference sequence). This sample was taken from a study of cytomegalovirus exposure and HLA in healthy donors. Study outcomes and limitations: At a 0.05 false discovery rate, a later analysis found approximately 15,000 TCR beta sequences to be associated with HLA alleles.

With 60 Vbeta and 13 Jbeta primers, the PCR was carried out. Authors' data handling: An analysis that came later counted approximately 76 million unique TCR beta chains, 9 million to 12 million shared. Sequencing used immunoSEQ multiplex PCR; TCRdb keeps in-frame clones, though not all of them. V and J calls and clone size come straight from that table; D and trimming were deduced from the DNA. This table has 100,000 to 150,000 clones, 60% to 80% appearing once. The sequenced material came from PBMCs. The sequence was collected from a woman between 50 and 59 years old in good health and CMV-seronegative. J is TRBJ2-5 and V is TRBV27; D perhaps matches TRBD1 (6 bases). CDR3 nucleotide sequence: TGTGCCAGCAGTTTAGGGGGCTCGGGAATCCAAGAGACCCAGTACTTC. Protein sequence: CASSLGGSGIQETQYF.